A selection of T cell receptor beta chains follows, all from one sample in a study of blood T cell repertoires in COVID-19. Assay: immunoSEQ multiplex PCR; the TCRdb copy retains only in-frame clones and omits some. This table holds under 250,000 clones, 75% to 90% found once. Source material: peripheral blood. Receptors originate from a man aged 35 to 55 with acute or convalescent COVID-19. Both conserved end residues are part of each CDR3. A D gene is named only where the DNA matches it firmly. Not every row has a clone size; where given, it reads once, few, many or a size class.

V gene: TRBV19
D gene: TRBD1
J gene: TRBJ1-6
clone size: once
CDR3 protein: CASYGQGDSPLHF
CDR3 DNA: TGTGCCAGTTACGGACAGGGGGATTCACCCCTCCACTTT

V gene: TRBV7-8
D gene: .
J gene: TRBJ2-7
clone size: few
CDR3 protein: CASSRQVPYEQYF
CDR3 DNA: TGTGCCAGCAGCCGTCAGGTTCCCTACGAGCAGTACTTC

V gene: TRBV2
D gene: .
J gene: TRBJ1-5
clone size: .
CDR3 protein: CASSQRERWQPQHF
CDR3 DNA: TGTGCCAGCAGTCAACGGGAACGTTGGCAGCCCCAGCATTTT

V gene: TRBV5-1
D gene: TRBD1
J gene: TRBJ2-2
clone size: .
CDR3 protein: CASSTPTGTGYTGELFF
CDR3 DNA: TGCGCCAGCAGCACTCCTACCGGGACAGGGTACACCGGGGAGCTGTTTTTT

V gene: TRBV4-2
D gene: .
J gene: TRBJ1-2
clone size: .
CDR3 protein: CASSHSAGTTNYGYTF
CDR3 DNA: TGTGCCAGCAGCCACTCCGCCGGGACAACAAACTATGGCTACACCTTC

V gene: TRBV2
D gene: TRBD1
J gene: TRBJ1-1
clone size: .
CDR3 protein: CASSGAGGNTEAFF
CDR3 DNA: TGTGCCAGCAGTGGGGCAGGGGGGAACACTGAAGCTTTCTTT

V gene: TRBV6-5
D gene: TRBD2
J gene: TRBJ2-4
clone size: .
CDR3 protein: CASSYTSGSDIQYF
CDR3 DNA: TGTGCCAGCAGTTACACTAGCGGGAGTGACATTCAGTACTTC

V gene: TRBV10-3
D gene: .
J gene: TRBJ1-5
clone size: .
CDR3 protein: CAISELKSNQPQHF
CDR3 DNA: TGTGCCATCAGTGAGTTAAAAAGCAATCAGCCCCAGCATTTT

V gene: TRBV10-1
D gene: TRBD1
J gene: TRBJ1-2
clone size: .
CDR3 protein: CASSDPGQGDYGYTF
CDR3 DNA: TGCGCCAGCAGTGACCCCGGACAGGGGGACTATGGCTACACCTTC

V gene: TRBV7-9
D gene: .
J gene: TRBJ1-2
clone size: .
CDR3 protein: CASSLDGNYGYTF
CDR3 DNA: TGTGCCAGCAGCCTTGACGGGAACTATGGCTACACCTTC

V gene: TRBV5-7
D gene: .
J gene: TRBJ2-2
clone size: once
CDR3 protein: CASSLPNALDSFTGELFF
CDR3 DNA: TGTGCCAGCAGCTTGCCGAATGCCCTTGACAGCTTCACCGGGGAGCTGTTTTTT

V gene: TRBV21-1
D gene: .
J gene: TRBJ2-5
clone size: .
CDR3 protein: CASSVPGTGIQETQYF
CDR3 DNA: TGTGCCAGCAGCGTTCCCGGGACAGGGATCCAAGAGACCCAGTACTTC

V gene: TRBV30
D gene: .
J gene: TRBJ2-1
clone size: .
CDR3 protein: CAWGGGPYNEQFF
CDR3 DNA: TGTGCCTGGGGAGGCGGGCCCTACAATGAGCAGTTCTTC

V gene: TRBV10-3
D gene: .
J gene: TRBJ2-1
clone size: .
CDR3 protein: CAIRETRGVWNEQFF
CDR3 DNA: TGTGCCATCAGAGAGACACGCGGTGTGTGGAATGAGCAGTTCTTC

V gene: TRBV18
D gene: .
J gene: TRBJ1-1
clone size: .
CDR3 protein: CASYPRGRTEAFF
CDR3 DNA: TGTGCCAGCTACCCAAGGGGTCGCACTGAAGCTTTCTTT

V gene: TRBV30
D gene: .
J gene: TRBJ2-5
clone size: .
CDR3 protein: CAWSVPGSQETQYF
CDR3 DNA: TGTGCCTGGAGTGTACCGGGGTCCCAAGAGACCCAGTACTTC

V gene: TRBV4-3
D gene: .
J gene: TRBJ1-2
clone size: few
CDR3 protein: CASSQSLSNYGYTF
CDR3 DNA: TGCGCCAGCAGCCAAAGCTTATCTAACTATGGCTACACCTTC

V gene: TRBV6-2/TRBV6-3
D gene: TRBD2
J gene: TRBJ2-1
clone size: few
CDR3 protein: CASSWSGSTYNEQFF
CDR3 DNA: TGTGCCAGCAGTTGGAGCGGGAGCACCTACAATGAGCAGTTCTTC

V gene: TRBV7-2
D gene: TRBD1
J gene: TRBJ2-7
clone size: .
CDR3 protein: CASSLVWNRGYEQYF
CDR3 DNA: TGTGCCAGCAGCTTAGTTTGGAACAGGGGGTACGAGCAGTACTTC

V gene: TRBV9
D gene: TRBD2
J gene: TRBJ2-5
clone size: .
CDR3 protein: CASSVVGTRGETQYF
CDR3 DNA: TGCGCCAGCAGCGTAGTTGGGACTAGAGGGGAGACCCAGTACTTC

V gene: TRBV5-5
D gene: .
J gene: TRBJ2-3
clone size: .
CDR3 protein: CADREADTQYF
CDR3 DNA: TGTGCTGATAGGGAGGCGGATACGCAGTATTTT

V gene: TRBV29-1
D gene: TRBD2
J gene: TRBJ2-1
clone size: .
CDR3 protein: CSVGPSGSPNEQFF
CDR3 DNA: TGCAGCGTTGGCCCTAGCGGGAGCCCCAATGAGCAGTTCTTC

V gene: TRBV6-5
D gene: .
J gene: TRBJ1-3
clone size: .
CDR3 protein: CASSYPGAGNTIYF
CDR3 DNA: TGTGCCAGCAGTTACCCAGGGGCTGGAAACACCATATATTTT

V gene: TRBV18
D gene: TRBD1
J gene: TRBJ2-7
clone size: .
CDR3 protein: CASSLKGQGGEQYF
CDR3 DNA: TGTGCCAGCTCACTAAAAGGACAGGGGGGCGAGCAGTACTTC

V gene: TRBV9
D gene: TRBD1
J gene: TRBJ1-1
clone size: .
CDR3 protein: CASSPQATGGTEAFF
CDR3 DNA: TGTGCCAGCAGCCCACAAGCAACAGGGGGGACTGAAGCTTTCTTT

V gene: TRBV19
D gene: TRBD1
J gene: TRBJ1-2
clone size: .
CDR3 protein: CARKSPSTGHGYTF
CDR3 DNA: TGTGCCAGGAAATCCCCCTCGACAGGGCACGGCTACACCTTC

V gene: TRBV6-2/TRBV6-3
D gene: .
J gene: TRBJ1-4
clone size: .
CDR3 protein: CASSDNGGYEKLFF
CDR3 DNA: TGTGCCAGCAGTGACAACGGCGGGTATGAAAAACTGTTTTTT

V gene: TRBV2
D gene: TRBD1
J gene: TRBJ1-2
clone size: .
CDR3 protein: CASSETGGEGYTF
CDR3 DNA: TGTGCCAGCAGTGAGACAGGGGGGGAAGGCTACACCTTC

V gene: TRBV18
D gene: TRBD1
J gene: TRBJ2-1
clone size: .
CDR3 protein: CASSPRDREGGEQFF
CDR3 DNA: TGTGCCAGCTCACCACGCGACAGGGAAGGGGGTGAGCAGTTCTTC

V gene: TRBV7-6
D gene: .
J gene: TRBJ2-7
clone size: .
CDR3 protein: CASSLAGAGDNEQYF
CDR3 DNA: TGTGCCAGCAGCTTAGCCGGTGCAGGGGATAACGAGCAGTACTTC

V gene: TRBV2
D gene: .
J gene: TRBJ1-1
clone size: .
CDR3 protein: CASSEEQGDLTEAFF
CDR3 DNA: TGTGCCAGCAGTGAAGAACAGGGAGACCTCACTGAAGCTTTCTTT

V gene: TRBV5-4
D gene: .
J gene: TRBJ2-5
clone size: .
CDR3 protein: CASSFLGGGGPQETQYF
CDR3 DNA: TGTGCCAGCAGCTTCCTCGGCGGAGGCGGTCCACAAGAGACCCAGTACTTC

V gene: TRBV6-5
D gene: .
J gene: TRBJ1-5
clone size: .
CDR3 protein: CASRTKRWAQPQHF
CDR3 DNA: TGTGCCAGCAGAACCAAAAGGTGGGCTCAGCCCCAGCATTTT

V gene: TRBV4-3
D gene: .
J gene: TRBJ2-2
clone size: .
CDR3 protein: CASSQVGGTGELFF
CDR3 DNA: TGCGCCAGCAGCCAAGTCGGAGGGACCGGGGAGCTGTTTTTT

V gene: TRBV6-5
D gene: .
J gene: TRBJ1-4
clone size: .
CDR3 protein: CASSYSSGAAEKLFF
CDR3 DNA: TGTGCCAGCAGTTACTCCTCAGGGGCGGCTGAAAAACTGTTTTTT

V gene: TRBV19
D gene: TRBD2
J gene: TRBJ2-2
clone size: .
CDR3 protein: CASSTASGRRTGELFF
CDR3 DNA: TGTGCCAGTAGTACTGCTAGCGGGAGACGCACCGGGGAGCTGTTTTTT

V gene: TRBV3-1/TRBV3-2
D gene: .
J gene: TRBJ1-1
clone size: .
CDR3 protein: CASSQNRRWGEAFF
CDR3 DNA: TGTGCCAGCAGCCAAAATCGGAGATGGGGCGAAGCTTTCTTT

V gene: TRBV6-5
D gene: .
J gene: TRBJ1-6
clone size: .
CDR3 protein: CASSLRQASYNSPLHF
CDR3 DNA: TGTGCCAGCAGTTTGCGACAGGCTTCTTATAATTCACCCCTCCACTTT

V gene: TRBV2
D gene: .
J gene: TRBJ2-6
clone size: .
CDR3 protein: CASSKSHSGANVLTF
CDR3 DNA: TGTGCCAGCAGTAAAAGCCACTCTGGGGCCAACGTCCTGACTTTC

V gene: TRBV15
D gene: TRBD2
J gene: TRBJ2-1
clone size: .
CDR3 protein: CATSRQREGNYNEQFF
CDR3 DNA: TGTGCCACCAGCAGACAGCGGGAGGGGAATTACAATGAGCAGTTCTTC

V gene: TRBV2
D gene: .
J gene: TRBJ1-3
clone size: .
CDR3 protein: CASSLTPLLGNTIYF
CDR3 DNA: TGTGCCAGCAGTCTGACTCCACTTCTAGGAAACACCATATATTTT

V gene: TRBV6-1
D gene: .
J gene: TRBJ2-2
clone size: .
CDR3 protein: CASKAVPNTGELFF
CDR3 DNA: TGTGCCAGCAAAGCGGTACCGAACACCGGGGAGCTGTTTTTT

V gene: TRBV12-3/TRBV12-4
D gene: .
J gene: TRBJ1-2
clone size: few
CDR3 protein: CASSRTGYSGYTF
CDR3 DNA: TGTGCCAGCAGTCGTACAGGGTACAGTGGCTACACCTTC

V gene: TRBV4-1
D gene: .
J gene: TRBJ2-2
clone size: many
CDR3 protein: CASSPDVEGALNTGELFF
CDR3 DNA: TGCGCCAGCAGTCCCGATGTGGAGGGGGCGTTGAACACCGGGGAGCTGTTTTTT

V gene: TRBV2
D gene: TRBD2
J gene: TRBJ2-1
clone size: .
CDR3 protein: CASLRLAGPNEQFF
CDR3 DNA: TGTGCCAGCCTTCGACTAGCGGGCCCCAATGAGCAGTTCTTC

V gene: TRBV4-2
D gene: .
J gene: TRBJ1-3
clone size: .
CDR3 protein: CASSQPGAGNTIYF
CDR3 DNA: TGTGCCAGCAGCCAACCGGGAGCAGGAAACACCATATATTTT

V gene: TRBV29-1
D gene: .
J gene: TRBJ2-7
clone size: .
CDR3 protein: CSGLWAGSYEQYF
CDR3 DNA: TGCAGCGGCCTCTGGGCGGGGAGTTACGAGCAGTACTTC

V gene: TRBV6-6
D gene: TRBD2
J gene: TRBJ2-7
clone size: .
CDR3 protein: CASSYPSGRDEQYF
CDR3 DNA: TGTGCCAGCAGTTACCCGTCCGGGAGGGACGAGCAGTACTTC

V gene: TRBV3-1/TRBV3-2
D gene: TRBD1
J gene: TRBJ2-3
clone size: .
CDR3 protein: CASSKGQVGGDTQYF
CDR3 DNA: TGTGCCAGCAGTAAGGGACAGGTAGGGGGAGATACGCAGTATTTT

V gene: TRBV7-2
D gene: TRBD2
J gene: TRBJ2-7
clone size: once
CDR3 protein: CASSFSLAGDEQYF
CDR3 DNA: TGTGCCAGCAGCTTCTCACTAGCGGGAGACGAGCAGTACTTC

V gene: TRBV7-2
D gene: .
J gene: TRBJ2-1
clone size: .
CDR3 protein: CASSSDRFGEQFF
CDR3 DNA: TGTGCCAGCAGCTCCGACAGGTTCGGTGAGCAGTTCTTC

V gene: TRBV7-3
D gene: .
J gene: TRBJ2-2
clone size: .
CDR3 protein: CASSPSRGGELFF
CDR3 DNA: TGTGCCAGCAGCCCTAGTCGGGGCGGGGAGCTGTTTTTT

V gene: TRBV29-1
D gene: .
J gene: TRBJ2-3
clone size: .
CDR3 protein: CSASQGRDTQYF
CDR3 DNA: TGCAGCGCGTCTCAGGGGCGGGATACGCAGTATTTT

V gene: TRBV3-1/TRBV3-2
D gene: TRBD1
J gene: TRBJ2-7
clone size: .
CDR3 protein: CASSQGTGASYEQYF
CDR3 DNA: TGTGCCAGCAGCCAAGGGACAGGGGCTTCCTACGAGCAGTACTTC

V gene: TRBV27
D gene: TRBD2
J gene: TRBJ2-1
clone size: .
CDR3 protein: CASSLWAGAAYNEQFF
CDR3 DNA: TGTGCCAGCAGTTTATGGGCGGGAGCAGCCTACAATGAGCAGTTCTTC

V gene: TRBV6-2/TRBV6-3
D gene: .
J gene: TRBJ2-7
clone size: .
CDR3 protein: CASSTPPSTGRGEQYF
CDR3 DNA: TGTGCCAGCAGCACACCTCCCTCGACTGGGCGAGGGGAGCAGTACTTC

V gene: TRBV6-2/TRBV6-3
D gene: .
J gene: TRBJ2-7
clone size: .
CDR3 protein: CASSYSRGSLTYEQYF
CDR3 DNA: TGTGCCAGCAGTTACTCTCGAGGGAGCCTTACCTACGAGCAGTACTTC

V gene: TRBV30
D gene: TRBD2
J gene: TRBJ2-7
clone size: .
CDR3 protein: CAWSGTSGGSYEQYF
CDR3 DNA: TGTGCCTGGAGTGGGACTAGCGGGGGCTCCTACGAGCAGTACTTC

V gene: TRBV19
D gene: TRBD1
J gene: TRBJ2-5
clone size: once
CDR3 protein: CASRSTGGRSETQYF
CDR3 DNA: TGTGCCAGTAGGAGTACAGGGGGTCGGTCAGAGACCCAGTACTTC